This T cell receptor beta chain was identified in a study of siplizumab effects on memory and regulatory T cells. Study-level background: At about 1 ug/mL of siplizumab or without drug, mixed lymphocyte reactions were set up in pairs.

Study-level points and caveats: With siplizumab, cumulative frequency of CD4+ memory-derived alloreactive sequences dropped significantly. The alloresponse seemed to draw substantially on naive T cells, which appeared more diverse than memory cells.

The CDR3 totals 13 residues. Germline V CDR1 and CDR2: SEHNR, FQNEAQ (reference sequence). Trimming shortened V by 1 base and J by 7 bases, and 8 bases separated the two germline ends. TCRdb's copy holds only in-frame clones and misses some; the assay was immunoSEQ multiplex PCR. The sample has 9,000 to 13,000 clones, about 46% seen once; the top ten hold about 10%. Coculturing at 37°C lasted six to seven days for the mixed lymphocyte reaction cells. Investigators stained responder PBMCs with CFSE and stimulator PBMCs with Violet Dye, then mixed them 1:1. A remark on this clone: The antigen remains unidentified.

V is TRBV7-9 and J is TRBJ2-1, with D perhaps TRBD2 (5 bases). Sequencing was carried out using CFSE-low (dividing) CD8+ T cells sorted from an allogeneic mixed lymphocyte reaction. This TCR derives from a human donor in good health; the cells came from an allogeneic mixed lymphocyte reaction. CDR3 loop: CASSLVERNEQFF. The DNA of the CDR3 is TGTGCCAGCAGCTTAGTGGAGCGGAATGAGCAGTTCTTC.